What follows are 19 T cell receptor beta chains derived from one specimen sequenced in a study of blood T cell repertoires in COVID-19. Assay: immunoSEQ multiplex PCR; the TCRdb copy retains only in-frame clones and omits some. The data show approximately 280,000 clones, 88% seen once. The specimen was peripheral blood. These receptors were collected from a man aged 18 to 35 with active or convalescent COVID-19.

The gene calls are TRBV15 and TRBJ1-4; 11 bases fit TRBD1. Germline trimming cut 3 bases from V and 0 bases from J; bases unmatched to any gene: 3. The CDR3 is made up of 17 amino acids. The germline gives CDR1 LNHNV, CDR2 YYDKDF (reference sequence). The CDR3 bases are TGTGCCACCAGCAGGGCGGGACAGGGGGCAACTAATGAAAAACTGTTTTTT. Protein product: CATSRAGQGATNEKLFF.

The chain joins TRBV6-1 to TRBJ1-3, with a tentative D call TRBD1 (6 bases). CDR1 and CDR2 from the germline V gene are MNHNS and SASEGT. This CDR3 comprises 15 residues. V dropped 0 bases and J dropped 4 bases, with 10 bases sitting between them. CDR3 protein: CASSEAGHLGNTIYF. The CDR3 DNA reads as TGTGCCAGCAGTGAAGCGGGACACCTGGGAAACACCATATATTTT.

The chain uses TRBV7-9 and TRBJ2-7, with a possible D match to TRBD1 (5 bases). Germline V CDR1 and CDR2: SEHNR, FQNEAQ (reference sequence). The length of the CDR3 is 14 residues. The V end lost 5 bases, the J end lost 1 base, and 12 bases lay between the germline ends. The CDR3 nucleotides read TGTGCCAGCAGCCATACAGGTTTTTCCTACGAGCAGTACTTC. This codes for CASSHTGFSYEQYF.

The chain employs TRBV19 and TRBJ2-7, with TRBD1 as a possible D gene (6 bases). The CDR3 length is 17 residues. V was shortened by 3 bases and J by 3 bases, with 21 bases between the two germline ends. Germline CDR1 reads LNHDA; CDR2 reads SQIVND (reference sequence). The CDR3 sequence: CASSMLFSDRVVYEQYF. The DNA for the CDR3 is TGTGCCAGTAGTATGCTTTTCTCGGACAGAGTCGTCTACGAGCAGTACTTC.

The V call is TRBV7-6, the J call TRBJ2-5, with TRBD2 identical over 15 bases. CDR1 SGHVS and CDR2 FNYEAQ come from the germline V gene. The junction had 10 bases not matched to a gene; V was cut back by 3 bases and J by 5 bases. The CDR3 length is 18 residues. The chain's CDR3 is CASSLGPGTSGGLETQYF. The CDR3, as DNA: TGTGCCAGCAGCTTGGGGCCCGGGACTAGCGGGGGGCTTGAGACCCAGTACTTC.

This sequence joins TRBV7-6 and TRBJ2-1; the D gene is possibly TRBD1 (5 bases). This CDR3 is 15 amino acids long. Per the germline V gene, CDR1 is SGHVS and CDR2 is FNYEAQ. The V end was cut by 5 bases, the J end by 5 bases, with 16 bases between. The CDR3: CASSAAVQGHNEQFF. CDR3 DNA sequence: TGTGCCAGCAGCGCAGCTGTGCAGGGTCACAATGAGCAGTTCTTC.

The chain links TRBV18 to TRBJ2-5, with a possible D match to TRBD2 (6 bases). The CDR3 is 15 amino acids. The V end was cut by 4 bases, the J end by 5 bases, with 17 bases between. The germline gives CDR1 KGHSH, CDR2 LQKENI. The CDR3 nucleotides read TGTGCCAGCTCACAGCCCAGCGGGTTGGGGGAGACCCAGTACTTC. Protein sequence: CASSQPSGLGETQYF.

The rearrangement links TRBV3-1 (or the pseudogene TRBV3-2) to TRBJ1-3; the D is unclear. Trimming pared 0 bases from V and 1 base from J, leaving 7 bases between. Germline V gene sequence: CDR1 LGHDT, CDR2 YNNKEL (reference sequence). CDR3 size: 15 residues. The CDR3 here is CASSQETSSGNTIYF. The CDR3 DNA sequence: TGTGCCAGCAGCCAAGAAACCAGTTCTGGAAACACCATATATTTT.

The chain carries TRBV5-1 and TRBJ2-7; TRBD2 matches at 10 bases. This CDR3 region has 16 residues. J lost 2 bases, V lost 5 bases, and 10 bases had no gene match. Germline CDR1 SGHRS, CDR2 YFSETQ. The CDR3 loop is CASRPRAAGGPYEQYF. In DNA, the CDR3 is TGCGCCAGCAGGCCTAGGGCAGCGGGGGGGCCCTACGAGCAGTACTTC.

This clone was counted a single time. The chain recombines TRBV7-2 with TRBJ1-5, with D possibly TRBD1 on 5 matching bases. Trimming stripped 3 bases from V and 2 bases from J, with 14 bases between. The CDR3 is 16 amino acids. Germline loops: CDR1 SGHTA, CDR2 FQGNSA. The CDR3 sequence: CASSLGGRGGNQPQHF. CDR3 nucleotide sequence: TGTGCCAGCAGCTTGGGAGGAAGAGGGGGCAATCAGCCCCAGCATTTT.

V gene TRBV4-1 combines with J gene TRBJ1-2; 9 bases map to TRBD1. The germline V gene encodes CDR1 MGHRA and CDR2 YSYEKL. The J segment lost 3 bases and the V segment lost 5 bases, leaving 4 bases of the junction unmatched. The CDR3 loop spans 14 amino acids. CDR3 in DNA: TGCGCCAGCAGCGCCCGACAGGGGGACTATGGCTACACCTTC. This translates into CASSARQGDYGYTF.

This rearrangement joins TRBV5-1 to TRBJ1-1, with a possible D match to TRBD1 (6 bases). Germline lookup yields CDR1 SGHRS and CDR2 YFSETQ. Trimming stripped 4 bases from V and 0 bases from J, with 13 bases between. This CDR3 region has 15 residues. Written as DNA, the CDR3 is TGCGCCAGCAGCCCAAAATACAGGGTGAACACTGAAGCTTTCTTT. Its protein product is CASSPKYRVNTEAFF.

The chain links TRBV11-3 to TRBJ1-5; 8 bases line up with TRBD1. This CDR3 is built from 12 residues. The germline V gene encodes CDR1 SGHNT and CDR2 YENEEA. Trimming cost V 6 bases and J 6 bases; bases outside gene matches: 1. CDR3 region: CASRTGGQPQHF. As DNA, the CDR3 is TGTGCCAGCAGAACAGGGGGTCAGCCCCAGCATTTT.

The chain employs TRBV10-2 and TRBJ2-1; 11 nucleotides align to TRBD2. The CDR3 is 16 amino acids. After removal of 4 bases from V and 5 bases from J, the junction contained 7 bases not matched to a gene. CDR1 is WSHSY and CDR2 is SAAADI in the germline V gene. The CDR3 sequence: CASSGLSGGENNEQFF. The CDR3 region has the DNA TGCGCCAGCAGTGGTCTTAGCGGGGGGGAAAACAATGAGCAGTTCTTC.

The chain joins TRBV5-6 to TRBJ2-1, with D perhaps TRBD2 (5 bases). V dropped 2 bases and J dropped 5 bases, with 11 bases sitting between them. Germline values: CDR1 SGHDT, CDR2 YYEEEE. The CDR3 sequence is 14 residues long. CDR3 DNA sequence: TGTGCCAGCAGCTTAAGATTCGGGAACAATGAGCAGTTCTTC. Protein product: CASSLRFGNNEQFF.

The chain couples TRBV7-9 to TRBJ1-1, with D hard to call. V was clipped by 1 base and J by 3 bases, with 9 bases between them. The length of the CDR3 is 14 residues. From germline, CDR1 is SEHNR and CDR2 FQNEAQ (reference sequence). CDR3 in DNA: TGTGCCAGCAGCTTAGGCGGGGTACACACTGAAGCTTTCTTT. Protein sequence: CASSLGGVHTEAFF. Variable domain in full (rest from reference TRBV7-9 and TRBJ1-1): DTGVSQNPRHKITKRGQNVTFRCDPISEHNRLYWYRQTLGQGPEFLTYFQNEAQLEKSRLLSDRFSAERPKGSFSTLEIQRTEQGDSAMYLCASSLGGVHTEAFFGQGTRLTVV.

The chain carries TRBV6-2 or TRBV6-3 and TRBJ2-1; unclear D gene. The V gene lost 0 bases and the J gene lost 8 bases, with 14 bases spanning the gap. The CDR3 is made up of 15 amino acids. Per germline, CDR1 MNHEY and CDR2 SVGEGT. This CDR3 reads CASSYSSLGVDEQFF. CDR3 DNA: TGTGCCAGCAGTTACTCGTCCCTAGGAGTTGATGAGCAGTTCTTC.

This chain uses TRBV12-3 or TRBV12-4 with TRBJ1-3; D gene unclear. V was trimmed by 6 bases and J by 4 bases, leaving 10 bases between them. There are 13 residues in the CDR3. The DNA of the CDR3 is TGTGCCAGCAGGATTGCGGGGGGAAACACCATATATTTT. This encodes CASRIAGGNTIYF.

The chain is built from TRBV7-2 and TRBJ1-1; D is perhaps TRBD1 (6 bases). The V and J ends lost 4 bases and 4 bases respectively, with 10 bases between them. Germline loops: CDR1 SGHTA, CDR2 FQGNSA. The CDR3 has 13 residues. CDR3 DNA: TGTGCCAGCAGCTCCAGGGGTGGCACTGAAGCTTTCTTT. It translates to CASSSRGGTEAFF.